One sample yielded the 28 T cell receptor beta chains listed below, sequenced in a study of blood T cell repertoires in COVID-19. Measured with immunoSEQ multiplex PCR; TCRdb has only the in-frame clones, and not every one. The sample shows about 300,000 clones, around 88% of them seen only once. The sequencing input was peripheral blood. These TCRs come from a woman aged 45 to 65 with acute or convalescent COVID-19.

The chain links TRBV29-1 to TRBJ2-3, with D possibly TRBD1 on 6 matching bases. V was cut by 2 bases and J by 2 bases, with 8 bases left in between. The length of the CDR3 is 13 residues. Per germline, CDR1 SQVTM and CDR2 ANQGSEA. The CDR3 coding sequence is TGCAGCGTTGAATCAGGGGCCACAGATACGCAGTATTTT. This translates into CSVESGATDTQYF.

This clone occurred once. The chain recombines TRBV5-1 with TRBJ2-1, with unresolved D. CDR1 is SGHRS and CDR2 is YFSETQ in the germline V gene. V lost 4 bases, J lost 6 bases, and 20 bases lay in between. This CDR3 contains 16 residues. The CDR3 nucleotides are TGCGCCAGCAGCCGCCGACTCCCCCTGTCGAGCAATGAGCAGTTCTTC. Translated: CASSRRLPLSSNEQFF.

The J gene is TRBJ1-1, the V gene TRBV28; 10 bases agree with TRBD1. The germline CDR1 and CDR2 sequences are MDHEN and SYDVKM. The junction had 10 bases not matched to a gene; V was cut back by 4 bases and J by 5 bases. There are 16 residues in the CDR3. CDR3 DNA: TGTGCCAGCAGTTCCGGGACAGGGGCTTTGGGAACTGAAGCTTTCTTT. It encodes CASSSGTGALGTEAFF.

The chain recombines TRBV15 with TRBJ1-1; D gene uncertain. The ends were cut back, 0 bases at V and 10 bases at J, with 15 bases in the middle. Germline CDR1 LNHNV, CDR2 YYDKDF (reference sequence). CDR3 length equals 14 residues. CDR3 nucleotides: TGTGCCACCAGCAGAGATCTTTCCGCCATGCGAGCTTTCTTT. Its protein product is CATSRDLSAMRAFF.

The chain recombines TRBV24-1 with TRBJ2-2; possible D gene TRBD2, 5 bases. Per germline, CDR1 KGHDR and CDR2 SFDVKD. V lost 3 bases and J 3 bases, leaving 7 bases between the germline ends. The CDR3 covers 14 residues. The CDR3 DNA sequence: TGTGCCACCAGTGATAGCGGATACACCGGGGAGCTGTTTTTT. Translating it yields CATSDSGYTGELFF.

The chain uses TRBV5-4 and TRBJ2-3, with 7 bases lining up with TRBD1. Trimming cost V 2 bases and J 2 bases; bases outside gene matches: 5. Per the germline V gene, CDR1 is SGHNT and CDR2 is YYREEE (reference sequence). This CDR3 is built from 15 residues. The CDR3 sequence: CASSFDRAYTDTQYF. The CDR3 nucleotides are TGTGCCAGCAGCTTTGACAGGGCCTACACAGATACGCAGTATTTT.

This clone has a handful of counts. The genes are TRBV6-5 and TRBJ2-6, with D possibly being TRBD1 (6 bases). Trimming cost V 7 bases and J 0 bases, with 10 bases left between them. This CDR3 is 15 amino acids long. Germline CDR1 is MNHEY and CDR2 is SVGAGI. The CDR3 here is CASNKGGSGANVLTF. DNA of the CDR3: TGTGCCAGCAACAAAGGGGGCTCTGGGGCCAACGTCCTGACTTTC.

The V and J genes are TRBV28 and TRBJ2-1; maybe TRBD2 (6 bases). The V gene lost 8 bases and the J gene lost 5 bases, with 19 bases spanning the gap. Germline loops: CDR1 MDHEN, CDR2 SYDVKM. The length of the CDR3 is 15 residues. Written as DNA, the CDR3 is TGTGCCAGCTCGCCTACTAGCATTGCACACAATGAGCAGTTCTTC. As protein: CASSPTSIAHNEQFF.

This clone was observed a handful of times. This chain connects TRBV6-4 to TRBJ2-7; 12 bases agree with TRBD2. The CDR3 length is 16 residues. In germline, CDR1 is MRHNA, CDR2 SNTAGT. The V gene end was trimmed by 7 bases and the J gene end by 3 bases; junction bases not matched to a gene: 10. The DNA of the CDR3 is TGTGCCAGCACCCCTAGCGGGAGGGAGGGCGGCTACGAGCAGTACTTC. It is translated as CASTPSGREGGYEQYF.

The rearrangement links TRBV6-5 to TRBJ1-2; 7 bases map to TRBD1. This CDR3 is 12 amino acids long. The germline V gene encodes CDR1 MNHEY and CDR2 SVGAGI. V lost 7 bases to trimming and J lost 5 bases; unmatched junction nucleotides: 4. The CDR3 bases are TGTGCCAGCAAGGGACAGACATATGGCTACACCTTC. It codes for CASKGQTYGYTF.

The CDR3 is CATSRVRGEQYF. For the CDR3, the DNA is TGTGCCACCAGCAGAGTGAGAGGGGAGCAGTACTTC. This chain uses TRBV15 with TRBJ2-7, with D perhaps TRBD2 (5 bases). Germline V lookup: CDR1 LNHNV, CDR2 YYDKDF (reference sequence). The CDR3 covers 12 residues. V was clipped by 1 base and J by 7 bases, with 8 bases between them.

This sequence joins TRBV19 and TRBJ2-5; 10 nucleotides align to TRBD2. Germline loops: CDR1 LNHDA, CDR2 SQIVND (reference sequence). This CDR3 comprises 16 residues. J gave up 1 base and V 4 bases, and 6 bases lay outside the gene matches. DNA for the CDR3: TGTGCCAGTAGTAAAAGACTAGCGGGTCCCCAAGAGACCCAGTACTTC. Translated: CASSKRLAGPQETQYF.

The rearrangement joins TRBV6-4 to TRBJ2-1; TRBD1 matches at 10 bases. The CDR3 is made up of 15 amino acids. Germline assignment: CDR1 MRHNA and CDR2 SNTAGT. V dropped 5 bases and J dropped 8; count of bases not matched to a gene: 9. This chain's CDR3 is CASSLDRGVGDEQFF. For the CDR3, the DNA is TGTGCCAGCAGTTTGGACAGGGGGGTTGGGGATGAGCAGTTCTTC.

The chain has TRBV28 and TRBJ1-5, with 9 bases identical to TRBD1. V lost 6 bases to trimming and J lost 3 bases; unmatched junction nucleotides: 6. CDR1 is MDHEN, CDR2 SYDVKM, per germline. The CDR3 has 15 residues. The CDR3 DNA is TGTGCCAGCAGACTGACAGGGGGGCTCAATCAGCCCCAGCATTTT. It codes for CASRLTGGLNQPQHF.

The genes are TRBV6-5 and TRBJ1-6, with 8 bases lining up with TRBD1. The CDR3 covers 15 residues. The germline CDR1 and CDR2 sequences are MNHEY and SVGAGI. Losses at the gene ends were 2 bases for V and 10 bases for J; bases not matched to a gene: 7. As DNA, the CDR3 is TGTGCCAGCAGTTACGTTGGCAGGGGGCAATCACCCCTCCACTTT. Translating it yields CASSYVGRGQSPLHF.

The J gene is TRBJ2-2, the V gene TRBV27; tentative D call: TRBD1 (7 bases). The CDR3 has 17 residues. Trimming pared 5 bases from V and 0 bases from J, leaving 16 bases between. CDR1 and CDR2 (germline): MNHEY, SMNVEV (reference sequence). DNA of the CDR3: TGTGCCAGCAGTCTCCGCGGGACAGTCGCGAACACCGGGGAGCTGTTTTTT. This encodes CASSLRGTVANTGELFF.

The chain carries TRBV5-5 and TRBJ2-7; the D gene is possibly TRBD1 (6 bases). This CDR3 has 16 amino acids. Germline V gene sequence: CDR1 SGHKS, CDR2 YYEKEE (reference sequence). Trimming pared 0 bases from V and 0 bases from J, leaving 13 bases between. CDR3 sequence reads: CASSLEWTAFSYEQYF. In nucleotides, the CDR3 is TGTGCCAGCAGCTTGGAGTGGACAGCCTTCTCCTACGAGCAGTACTTC.

This clone was detected once. The chain joins TRBV2 to TRBJ1-6; the D is unclear. V was cut by 2 bases and J by 10 bases, with 9 bases left in between. From germline, CDR1 is SNHLY and CDR2 FYNNEI. This CDR3 contains 13 residues. The CDR3 sequence is CASSESPRSPLHF. In DNA, the CDR3 is TGTGCCAGCAGTGAAAGCCCTAGATCACCCCTCCACTTT.

The chain has TRBV18 and TRBJ1-4; 7 nucleotides match TRBD1. The length of the CDR3 is 15 residues. Trimming cost V 6 bases and J 3 bases; bases outside gene matches: 7. Germline CDR1 KGHSH, CDR2 LQKENI. CDR3 nucleotides: TGTGCCAGCTCGCTCAACAGGGGCCCTAATGAAAAACTGTTTTTT. This encodes CASSLNRGPNEKLFF.

V gene TRBV23-1 combines with J gene TRBJ1-1, with 7 bases matching TRBD1. TRBV23-1 is treated as an ORF (open reading frame) with a function not yet certain. The J segment lost 11 bases and the V segment lost 4 bases, leaving 7 bases of the junction unmatched. CDR3 length equals 12 residues. The CDR3 coding sequence is TGCGCCAGCAGTCCTTCACAGGGGTGCGCTTTCTTT. Protein product: CASSPSQGCAFF.

As to this clone: Other nucleotide sequences in the sample specify the same CDR3. The chain couples TRBV5-4 to TRBJ1-2, with TRBD1 matching over 7 bases. The V segment lost 4 bases and the J segment 4 bases; nucleotides outside the gene matches: 1. CDR1 and CDR2 (germline): SGHNT, YYREEE (reference sequence). The CDR3 has 12 amino acids. CDR3 loop: CASSRDSYGYTF. CDR3 DNA: TGTGCCAGCAGCCGGGACAGCTATGGCTACACCTTC.

The CDR3 loop reads CASGTSGTYEQYF. The CDR3 DNA follows: TGTGCCAGCGGGACTAGCGGGACTTACGAGCAGTACTTC. V gene TRBV6-5 combines with J gene TRBJ2-7, with TRBD2 matching 13 bases. This CDR3 contains 13 residues. V was pared by 8 bases and J by 4 bases, with 2 bases of the junction left unmatched. Looked up from germline, CDR1 is MNHEY and CDR2 is SVGAGI.

This clone has just one count. The V gene is TRBV28, the J gene TRBJ2-7, with TRBD1 matching over 11 bases. This CDR3 spans 13 amino acids. Germline CDR1 reads MDHEN; CDR2 reads SYDVKM. Trimming at V came to 11 bases and at J to 6 bases, leaving 9 bases not matched to a gene. This CDR3 is CAYGTGGAGEQYF. Written as DNA, the CDR3 is TGTGCCTACGGGACAGGGGGAGCTGGCGAGCAGTACTTC.

To note about this clone: At the DNA level, this CDR3 is encoded by other sequences in the same sample as well. V gene TRBV11-3 combines with J gene TRBJ2-1; 9 positions match TRBD1. The CDR3 length is 14 residues. The V and J ends lost 2 bases and 5 bases, in that order; junction bases with no gene match: 1. Germline lookup yields CDR1 SGHNT and CDR2 YENEEA. The DNA of the CDR3 is TGTGCCAGCAGCTTACGGGACAGGGACAATGAGCAGTTCTTC. Protein product: CASSLRDRDNEQFF.

The genes are TRBV4-1 and TRBJ1-2; tentatively, D is TRBD1 (6 bases). The CDR3 extends over 15 amino acids. Trimming stripped 4 bases from V and 4 bases from J, with 16 bases between. Germline CDR1 is MGHRA and CDR2 is YSYEKL. The CDR3, as DNA: TGCGCCAGCAGCCCCCAACAGGGTAACTCCTATGGCTACACCTTC. Translating gives CASSPQQGNSYGYTF.

The rearrangement uses TRBV2 and TRBJ2-1, with D possibly TRBD2 on 6 matching bases. The CDR3 covers 13 residues. The V gene lost 7 bases and the J gene lost 3 bases, with 10 bases spanning the gap. Germline V gene sequence: CDR1 SNHLY, CDR2 FYNNEI. The CDR3 sequence: CASKLAVYNEQFF. DNA of the CDR3: TGTGCCAGCAAACTAGCCGTCTACAATGAGCAGTTCTTC.

The rearrangement links TRBV5-1 to TRBJ2-7, with 9 bases aligning to TRBD2. The CDR3 runs 15 residues. Germline loops: CDR1 SGHRS, CDR2 YFSETQ. Unmatched junction bases numbered 3, after V lost 0 bases and J lost 2 bases. CDR3 nucleotides: TGCGCCAGCAGCTTGGGGACTAGCGCCACCTACGAGCAGTACTTC. Translation gives CASSLGTSATYEQYF. Full variable domain (missing parts from reference TRBV5-1 and TRBJ2-7): KAGVTQTPRYLIKTRGQQVTLSCSPISGHRSVSWYQQTPGQGLQFLFEYFSETQRNKGNFPGRFSGRQFSNSRSEMNVSTLELGDSALYLCASSLGTSATYEQYFGPGTRLTVT.

The rearrangement links TRBV29-1 to TRBJ2-3; no firm D call. Trimming removed 4 bases from V and 2 bases from J, with 13 bases in between. Germline V gene data show CDR1 as SQVTM and CDR2 as ANQGSEA. This CDR3 region has 14 residues. The CDR3 region has the DNA TGCAGCGTTGCCGGCGGAAAATACACAGATACGCAGTATTTT. This translates into CSVAGGKYTDTQYF.